This TCR beta chain was identified in a study of shared clonotypes between healthy human individuals. This clone was recorded once. Its target is unknown. TCRdb's copy holds only in-frame clones and misses some; the assay was immunoSEQ multiplex PCR. The repertoire has 2 million to 2.5 million clones, just over 90% of them found once; the top ten carry 0.39%. The CDR3 sequence is 14 residues long. Trimming removed 2 bases from V and 11 bases from J; junction bases left unmatched: 9. Looked up from germline, CDR1 is SGHRS and CDR2 is YFSETQ. Notes on the study in general: Clonotypes shared by all four donors outscored non-shared clonotypes in generation probability. Approximately 4.5% was the fraction of naive CD4 clonotypes found shared across several donors.

This TCR was sampled from a young man in good health. Some clones in this sample may be carry-over from other donors' samples. Sequencing was done on a sample of naive CD4+ T cells from PBMCs. Sample subset: CD45RA+ positively selected. The rearrangement links TRBV5-1 to TRBJ1-4; 7 nucleotides agree with TRBD1. The CDR3 loop is CASSFTGVQGKLFF. CDR3 DNA: TGCGCCAGCAGCTTCACAGGGGTCCAAGGGAAACTGTTTTTT. The full variable domain, completed using reference TRBV5-1 and TRBJ1-4, is KAGVTQTPRYLIKTRGQQVTLSCSPISGHRSVSWYQQTPGQGLQFLFEYFSETQRNKGNFPGRFSGRQFSNSRSEMNVSTLELGDSALYLCASSFTGVQGKLFFGSGTQLSVL.